The 9 T cell receptor beta chains presented below share a single source sample, sequenced in a study of post-analysis software for immune sequencing data. The study's findings and limits: In patients, TRBV5-6, TRBV5-1 and TRBV20-1 belonged to roughly five TRBV segments found more frequently than in controls.

The authors incorporated unique molecular identifiers into the TCR beta cDNA libraries. MiXCR, applied by TCRdb to the PCR reads, yields one record per CDR3 protein. The table includes under 200,000 distinct CDR3 sequences, around 30% detected once. These TCRs' antigens remain unknown. The sample consisted of blood. The receptors originated from a girl aged 2 to 17 with multiple sclerosis.

This clonotype was found many times. This rearrangement joins TRBV4-1 to TRBJ2-7; 8 bases match TRBD1. With 4 bases clipped from V and 3 bases from J, the junction kept 8 bases outside the gene matches. CDR3 size: 15 residues. Germline V CDR1 and CDR2: MGHRA, YSYEKL. CDR3 sequence reads: CASSRTPGQGYEQYF. CDR3 bases: TGCGCCAGCAGCCGGACCCCAGGACAGGGCTACGAGCAGTACTTC.

The chain joins TRBV7-9 to TRBJ2-3, with D perhaps matching TRBD1 or TRBD2 (5 bases each). V was pared by 7 bases and J by 1 base, with 15 bases between. This CDR3 is built from 15 residues. Germline V gene data show CDR1 as SEHNR and CDR2 as FQNEAQ (reference sequence). This chain's CDR3 is CASTKTPGRTDTQYF. CDR3 nucleotides: TGTGCCAGCACCAAAACCCCGGGGCGCACAGATACGCAGTATTTT.

This clonotype was observed many times. The chain has TRBV4-1 and TRBJ1-4; D gene uncertain. Deletions cut 1 base from V and 6 bases from J, with 15 bases between. CDR1 and CDR2 from the germline V gene are MGHRA and YSYEKL. The CDR3 runs to 16 residues. The DNA for the CDR3 is TGCGCCAGCAGCCAAGTCGCTAGGAGGGCGCATGAAAAACTGTTTTTT. This codes for CASSQVARRAHEKLFF.

This clonotype was counted ten times or more. The chain joins TRBV6-6 to TRBJ1-1; D is uncertain. Germline CDR1 is MNHNY and CDR2 is SVGAGI (reference sequence). Trimming stripped 2 bases from V and 11 bases from J, with 9 bases between. This CDR3 has 11 amino acids. The CDR3 here is CASSYGMSAFF. Here the CDR3 DNA reads TGTGCCAGCAGTTACGGTATGTCGGCTTTCTTT.

In this sample, this clonotype turned up a few times. The V call is TRBV5-1, the J call TRBJ1-2; D not resolved. This CDR3 is 16 amino acids long. From germline, CDR1 is SGHRS and CDR2 YFSETQ. V dropped 0 bases and J dropped 4 bases, with 16 bases sitting between them. CDR3 amino acids: CASSLAQDLPIYGYTF. The DNA for the CDR3 is TGCGCCAGCAGCTTGGCCCAGGATCTCCCAATCTATGGCTACACCTTC.

This chain links TRBV2 with TRBJ1-1; TRBD1 aligns across 9 bases. This CDR3 region has 16 residues. Looked up from germline, CDR1 is SNHLY and CDR2 is FYNNEI. J lost 4 bases, V lost 6 bases, and 12 bases had no gene match. CDR3 nucleotide sequence: TGTGCCAGCAGCGGTCCCGGGACAGGGTCGGGCACTGAAGCTTTCTTT. This translates into CASSGPGTGSGTEAFF.

In its sample, this clonotype was seen many times. The junction does not match germline at one end; this may be a read error. The V call is TRBV19, the J call TRBJ1-2; D is unclear. Germline loops: CDR1 LNHDA, CDR2 SQIVND (reference sequence). The CDR3 has 13 amino acids. CDR3 residues: CASSDRGSYGYTF. The CDR3 nucleotides are TGCGCCAGCAGTGACCGGGGTAGCTATGGCTACACCTTC.

The chain joins TRBV5-1 to TRBJ2-2; 9 bases fit TRBD2. This CDR3 comprises 17 residues. Trimming at V came to 0 bases and at J to 3 bases, leaving 6 bases not matched to a gene. The germline CDR1 and CDR2 sequences are SGHRS and YFSETQ. CDR3 DNA sequence: TGCGCCAGCAGCTTGGATCGCGGGGGGGTCGACACCGGGGAGCTGTTTTTT. It is translated as CASSLDRGGVDTGELFF.

This clonotype was seen ten or more times. V gene TRBV7-3 combines with J gene TRBJ2-1; 10 nucleotides agree with TRBD2. This CDR3 contains 17 residues. V gave up 2 bases and J gave up 7 bases; unmatched junction bases: 11. CDR1 is SGHTA and CDR2 is FQGTGA in the germline V gene. The CDR3 spells CASSLLPSGGGENEQFF. The CDR3 DNA reads as TGTGCCAGCAGCTTATTGCCCAGCGGGGGGGGAGAAAATGAGCAGTTCTTC.